This TCR beta chain was sequenced in a study of cytomegalovirus exposure and HLA in healthy donors. Study-wide context: Caucasian-associated ancestry cluster membership applied to less than 85% of several hundred genotyped donors.

V was trimmed by 7 bases and J by 5 bases, leaving 17 bases between them. This CDR3 comprises 14 residues. CDR1 is MGHDK and CDR2 is SYGVNS in the germline V gene. About this clone: Its specificity is not known.

Study-wide points: In a later analysis, a missense DCLRE1C variant was linked to TCR beta V- and J-gene trimming. An ancestry cluster, one associated with Asian ancestry, reportedly showed fewer N-insertions than the approximately 670-donor mean in a later analysis.

Both 60 Vbeta primers and 13 Jbeta primers went into the PCR. TCRdb keeps only in-frame clones here, not all; method: immunoSEQ multiplex PCR. The sample lists tens of thousands of clones; about 81% were seen once. This sequence joins TRBV25-1 and TRBJ1-1; possibly TRBD1 for D (6 bases). This TCR came from a man between 65 and 80 years old in good health and CMV-seronegative. Sequencing input: PBMCs. CDR3 DNA sequence: TGTGCCAGCAACAAGGGGGGGGGATGGACTGAAGCTTTCTTT. This encodes CASNKGGGWTEAFF.